This T cell receptor beta chain emerged from a study of shared T cell receptors in the human thymus. Sequencing was performed with immunoSEQ multiplex PCR; in TCRdb, only in-frame clones are kept and a portion is missing. The table records about 660,000 clones, 88% of them present only once. There are 13 residues in the CDR3. Germline CDR1 reads SGHNT; CDR2 reads YENEEA. The V segment lost 8 bases and the J segment 1 base; nucleotides outside the gene matches: 3. Another study also made use of these data, one on human thymus T cells. That source notes: Serving as donors were healthy Finnish infants, each of whom was having open corrective surgery for congenital heart defects. Thymic material originated from resections removed in the course of corrective heart surgery. Thymic and blood repertoires seemed to show skewed V and J gene use. In unrelated individuals, thymic repertoires overlapped highly, according to related research.

The receptor's source is a boy less than two years old with a congenital heart defect. Sequencing was performed on thymocytes. The chain links TRBV11-3 to TRBJ2-7; TRBD2 agrees at 9 bases. CDR3 sequence: CASEAGGSYEQYF. The CDR3 nucleotides are TGTGCCAGCGAAGCGGGGGGTTCCTACGAGCAGTACTTC.